This TCR beta chain was obtained from a study of T-cell memory formation after mild COVID-19. Study-level findings and limits: Day 15 to 85 contracting clones showed balanced CD4/CD8; later expanders leaned CD4+. Chiefly within CM and EM were the contracting CD4+ clones; CD8+ ones were within EMRA. Cross-reactive memory seemingly joined, as some responding clones were found in pre-infection memory.

The V gene lost 0 bases and the J gene lost 0 bases, with 4 bases spanning the gap. Germline CDR1 is SGDLS and CDR2 is YYNGEE. The CDR3 totals 14 residues. Of note for this clonotype: Its antigen is unidentified.

TCRdb redid the calling of the 5' RACE reads with MiXCR, one entry per CDR3 protein. The table has about 84,000 distinct CDR3 sequences, more than 11% seen once; the top ten hold 25% to 35%. This chain uses TRBV9 with TRBJ1-3; no clear D gene. Sequences were obtained from PBMCs or a T cell subset sorted from them (not recorded which). The receptor's source is an adult woman who had mild COVID-19 (a few samples of this study predate the infection). Cell type and time point are not known. CDR3 amino acids: CASSVEASGNTIYF. The CDR3 nucleotides are TGTGCCAGCAGCGTAGAAGCCTCTGGAAACACCATATATTTT.